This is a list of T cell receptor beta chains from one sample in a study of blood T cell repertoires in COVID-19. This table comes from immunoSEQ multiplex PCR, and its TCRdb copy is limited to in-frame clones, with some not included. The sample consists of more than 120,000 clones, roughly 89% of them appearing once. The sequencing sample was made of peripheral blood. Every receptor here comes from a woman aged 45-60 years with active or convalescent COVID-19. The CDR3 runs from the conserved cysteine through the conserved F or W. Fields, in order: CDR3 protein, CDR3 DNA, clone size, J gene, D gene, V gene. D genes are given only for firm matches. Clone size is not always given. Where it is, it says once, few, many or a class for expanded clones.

CDR3: CSAQNTEAFF; DNA: TGCAGCGCTCAGAACACTGAAGCTTTCTTT; size: NA; J: TRBJ1-1; D: NA; V: TRBV29-1
CDR3: CASSEGQGFVNEQFF; DNA: TGCGCCAGCAGCGAAGGACAGGGTTTCGTCAATGAGCAGTTCTTC; size: NA; J: TRBJ2-1; D: TRBD1; V: TRBV5-1
CDR3: CASSIEGRATEAFF; DNA: TGTGCCAGTAGTATTGAGGGGAGGGCCACTGAAGCTTTCTTT; size: NA; J: TRBJ1-1; D: NA; V: TRBV19
CDR3: CASSPPGQGANGYTF; DNA: TGTGCCAGCAGTCCGCCGGGACAGGGGGCGAATGGCTACACCTTC; size: NA; J: TRBJ1-2; D: TRBD1; V: TRBV25-1
CDR3: CASSLQLAGVGEQFF; DNA: TGTGCCAGCAGCTTGCAGCTAGCGGGAGTGGGTGAGCAGTTCTTC; size: NA; J: TRBJ2-1; D: TRBD2; V: TRBV5-5
CDR3: CASSDTSGGNYEQYF; DNA: TGTGCCAGCAGTGATACCAGCGGGGGGAACTACGAGCAGTACTTC; size: NA; J: TRBJ2-7; D: TRBD2; V: TRBV25-1
CDR3: CASSYYLVTTGNEQFF; DNA: TGTGCCAGCAGCTATTATTTGGTAACCACGGGAAATGAGCAGTTCTTC; size: NA; J: TRBJ2-1; D: NA; V: TRBV7-8
CDR3: CASSIVWDSSNQPQHF; DNA: TGTGCCAGTAGTATAGTTTGGGACAGTAGCAATCAGCCCCAGCATTTT; size: NA; J: TRBJ1-5; D: TRBD1; V: TRBV19
CDR3: CASSGTSGINEQFF; DNA: TGTGCCAGCAGCGGGACTAGCGGTATCAATGAGCAGTTCTTC; size: once; J: TRBJ2-1; D: TRBD2; V: TRBV9
CDR3: CASSLDGGEAFF; DNA: TGTGCCAGCAGCTTGGACGGGGGAGAAGCTTTCTTT; size: NA; J: TRBJ1-1; D: NA; V: TRBV5-8
CDR3: CATSNDPRDNQRSPLHF; DNA: TGTGCCACCAGCAATGACCCCCGGGACAACCAACGTTCACCCCTCCACTTT; size: NA; J: TRBJ1-6; D: NA; V: TRBV15
CDR3: CASGGAVEQFF; DNA: TGTGCCAGCGGAGGGGCGGTTGAGCAGTTCTTC; size: NA; J: TRBJ2-1; D: NA; V: TRBV18
CDR3: CASSQAGTSGSHEQYF; DNA: TGTGCCAGCAGCCAGGCCGGGACTAGCGGGAGCCACGAGCAGTACTTC; size: once; J: TRBJ2-7; D: TRBD2; V: TRBV3-1/TRBV3-2
CDR3: CASSVRAGGPNEQFF; DNA: TGTGCCAGCAGCGTTAGAGCGGGAGGGCCGAATGAGCAGTTCTTC; size: few; J: TRBJ2-1; D: TRBD2; V: TRBV9
CDR3: CATSETIRGVNEQFF; DNA: TGTGCCACCAGTGAAACAATCCGGGGTGTAAATGAGCAGTTCTTC; size: NA; J: TRBJ2-1; D: NA; V: TRBV24-1
CDR3: CASSQDRGDTGELFF; DNA: TGTGCCAGCTCACAAGACAGGGGAGACACCGGGGAGCTGTTTTTT; size: NA; J: TRBJ2-2; D: TRBD1; V: TRBV18
CDR3: CASSDTWSGTEAFF; DNA: TGTGCCAGCAGTGATACGTGGTCAGGCACTGAAGCTTTCTTT; size: NA; J: TRBJ1-1; D: NA; V: TRBV2
CDR3: CASSSPGLSGYTF; DNA: TGTGCCAGCAGTTCTCCGGGACTGTCTGGCTACACCTTC; size: NA; J: TRBJ1-2; D: NA; V: TRBV6-2/TRBV6-3
CDR3: CAISVGGPGEKLFF; DNA: TGTGCCATCAGTGTGGGGGGGCCGGGTGAAAAACTGTTTTTT; size: NA; J: TRBJ1-4; D: NA; V: TRBV10-3
CDR3: CASSYPSGGETQYF; DNA: TGTGCCAGCAGTTACCCAAGCGGAGGAGAGACCCAGTACTTC; size: NA; J: TRBJ2-5; D: NA; V: TRBV6-2/TRBV6-3
CDR3: CASSNTMNTEAFF; DNA: TGTGCCAGCAGTAACACCATGAACACTGAAGCTTTCTTT; size: once; J: TRBJ1-1; D: NA; V: TRBV6-2/TRBV6-3
CDR3: CASSPGVGSNQPQHF; DNA: TGTGCCAGCAGCCCAGGGGTTGGTAGCAATCAGCCCCAGCATTTT; size: few; J: TRBJ1-5; D: NA; V: TRBV5-4
CDR3: CASSTGRRIQPQHF; DNA: TGTGCCAGCAGTACAGGCCGACGAATTCAGCCCCAGCATTTT; size: NA; J: TRBJ1-5; D: NA; V: TRBV6-5
CDR3: CASSPKGLWDYEQYF; DNA: TGTGCCAGCAGTCCAAAGGGACTATGGGACTACGAGCAGTACTTC; size: NA; J: TRBJ2-7; D: TRBD2; V: TRBV27
CDR3: CASSEGGKGDIQYF; DNA: TGTGCCAGCAGTGAGGGGGGGAAGGGGGACATTCAGTACTTC; size: NA; J: TRBJ2-4; D: NA; V: TRBV6-1
CDR3: CASSPPGQGAGEQYF; DNA: TGTGCCAGCAGTCCGCCGGGACAGGGGGCAGGTGAGCAGTACTTC; size: NA; J: TRBJ2-7; D: TRBD1; V: TRBV28
CDR3: CSVQGQMNTEAFF; DNA: TGCAGCGTTCAAGGACAGATGAACACTGAAGCTTTCTTT; size: NA; J: TRBJ1-1; D: NA; V: TRBV29-1
CDR3: CASSEQQLQNTIYF; DNA: TGTGCCAGCAGTGAGCAACAGCTTCAAAACACCATATATTTT; size: NA; J: TRBJ1-3; D: NA; V: TRBV6-1
CDR3: CASSSLSAGHGVNSPLHF; DNA: TGTGCCAGCAGCTCTCTTTCCGCGGGTCATGGTGTCAATTCACCCCTCCACTTT; size: NA; J: TRBJ1-6; D: NA; V: TRBV11-2
CDR3: CASSDLDRRFNF; DNA: TGTGCCAGCAGTGACCTCGACAGGAGGTTCAACTTC; size: NA; J: TRBJ2-5; D: NA; V: TRBV2
CDR3: CASSLELARYTGELFF; DNA: TGTGCCAGCAGCTTAGAACTAGCGAGGTACACCGGGGAGCTGTTTTTT; size: NA; J: TRBJ2-2; D: TRBD2; V: TRBV7-8
CDR3: CASSLSGAGNTIYF; DNA: TGTGCCAGCAGCTTGTCCGGGGCTGGAAACACCATATATTTT; size: once; J: TRBJ1-3; D: NA; V: TRBV7-8
CDR3: CASSRDNEQFF; DNA: TGTGCCAGCAGTCGGGACAATGAGCAGTTCTTC; size: NA; J: TRBJ2-1; D: NA; V: TRBV6-2/TRBV6-3
CDR3: CAWKAGNTEAFF; DNA: TGTGCCTGGAAGGCAGGGAACACTGAAGCTTTCTTT; size: few; J: TRBJ1-1; D: NA; V: TRBV30
CDR3: CSVILVTGASTDTQYF; DNA: TGCAGCGTCATCTTAGTGACAGGGGCCAGCACAGATACGCAGTATTTT; size: NA; J: TRBJ2-3; D: TRBD1; V: TRBV29-1
CDR3: CASSFAGAPYNEQFF; DNA: TGCGCCAGCAGTTTCGCAGGGGCCCCCTACAATGAGCAGTTCTTC; size: NA; J: TRBJ2-1; D: NA; V: TRBV5-1
CDR3: CARSLDRLEISSNQPQHF; DNA: TGTGCCAGAAGTTTGGACAGGCTTGAGATTAGCAGCAATCAGCCCCAGCATTTT; size: NA; J: TRBJ1-5; D: NA; V: TRBV21-1
CDR3: CASSSPGDTIYF; DNA: TGTGCCAGCAGCTCCCCGGGGGACACCATATATTTT; size: NA; J: TRBJ1-3; D: NA; V: TRBV11-2
CDR3: CASSPTGGGYGYTF; DNA: TGTGCCAGCAGCCCGACAGGGGGTGGCTATGGCTACACCTTC; size: NA; J: TRBJ1-2; D: TRBD1; V: TRBV7-2
CDR3: CASSSRTGKSNGYTF; DNA: TGTGCCAGCAGTTCCAGGACAGGGAAATCGAATGGCTACACCTTC; size: NA; J: TRBJ1-2; D: TRBD1; V: TRBV6-6
CDR3: CAISGVNTGELFF; DNA: TGTGCCATCTCAGGGGTTAACACCGGGGAGCTGTTTTTT; size: NA; J: TRBJ2-2; D: NA; V: TRBV30
CDR3: CASHVVMNTEAFF; DNA: TGTGCCTCCCATGTAGTCATGAACACTGAAGCTTTCTTT; size: NA; J: TRBJ1-1; D: NA; V: TRBV30
CDR3: CASSLMVRVGAEQFF; DNA: TGTGCCAGCAGCTTAATGGTCAGGGTTGGGGCTGAGCAGTTCTTC; size: NA; J: TRBJ2-1; D: NA; V: TRBV7-2
CDR3: CASSPRGAGAKNIQYF; DNA: TGTGCCAGCAGCCCACGGGGGGCGGGAGCCAAAAACATTCAGTACTTC; size: NA; J: TRBJ2-4; D: NA; V: TRBV3-1/TRBV3-2
CDR3: CASRADRGQYNEQFF; DNA: TGCGCCAGCAGGGCCGACAGGGGACAATACAATGAGCAGTTCTTC; size: NA; J: TRBJ2-1; D: TRBD1; V: TRBV4-3
CDR3: CEVNGIRQETQYF; DNA: TGTGAAGTGAACGGGATTAGACAAGAGACCCAGTACTTC; size: NA; J: TRBJ2-5; D: NA; V: TRBV9
CDR3: CASSLADRANTEAFF; DNA: TGTGCCAGCAGCTTAGCGGACAGGGCAAACACTGAAGCTTTCTTT; size: NA; J: TRBJ1-1; D: TRBD1; V: TRBV11-2
CDR3: CASSTPMGQGIGEQYF; DNA: TGTGCCAGCAGTACCCCTATGGGACAGGGTATTGGGGAGCAGTACTTC; size: NA; J: TRBJ2-7; D: TRBD1; V: TRBV28
CDR3: CASSTTTATTYEQYF; DNA: TGCGCCAGCAGCACTACGACAGCTACCACCTACGAGCAGTACTTC; size: NA; J: TRBJ2-7; D: NA; V: TRBV5-1
CDR3: CASSLAGFSSYEQYF; DNA: TGCGCCAGCAGCTTGGCGGGTTTCAGCTCCTACGAGCAGTACTTC; size: few; J: TRBJ2-7; D: NA; V: TRBV5-1
CDR3: CASSIGLAGHNEQFF; DNA: TGTGCCAGTAGTATTGGGCTAGCGGGTCACAATGAGCAGTTCTTC; size: NA; J: TRBJ2-1; D: TRBD2; V: TRBV19
CDR3: CASSFQGSDEQFF; DNA: TGTGCCAGCAGTTTCCAAGGGAGCGATGAGCAGTTCTTC; size: few; J: TRBJ2-1; D: NA; V: TRBV27
CDR3: CASSYGTGGNNEKLFF; DNA: TGTGCCAGCTCCTACGGGACAGGGGGCAATAATGAAAAACTGTTTTTT; size: NA; J: TRBJ1-4; D: TRBD1; V: TRBV18
CDR3: CASSARLAGGVTGELFF; DNA: TGTGCCAGCAGCGCCCGACTAGCGGGAGGGGTCACCGGGGAGCTGTTTTTT; size: NA; J: TRBJ2-2; D: TRBD2; V: TRBV9
CDR3: CASSLAGRGTEAFF; DNA: TGTGCCAGCAGCTTAGCGGGGAGGGGCACTGAAGCTTTCTTT; size: NA; J: TRBJ1-1; D: NA; V: TRBV7-2